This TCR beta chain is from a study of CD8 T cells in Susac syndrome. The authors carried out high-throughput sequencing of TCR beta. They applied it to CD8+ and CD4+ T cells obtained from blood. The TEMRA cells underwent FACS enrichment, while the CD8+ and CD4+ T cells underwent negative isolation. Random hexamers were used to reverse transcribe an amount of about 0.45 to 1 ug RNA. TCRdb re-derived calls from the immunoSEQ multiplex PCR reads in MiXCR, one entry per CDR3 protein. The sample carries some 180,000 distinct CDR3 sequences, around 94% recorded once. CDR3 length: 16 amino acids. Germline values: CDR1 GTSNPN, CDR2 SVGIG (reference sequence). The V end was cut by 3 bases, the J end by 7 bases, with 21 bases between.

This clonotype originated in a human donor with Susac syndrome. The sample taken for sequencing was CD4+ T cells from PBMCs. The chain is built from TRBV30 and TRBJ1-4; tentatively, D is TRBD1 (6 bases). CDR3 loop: CAWRPSGGGGGEKLFF. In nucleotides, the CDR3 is TGTGCCTGGAGACCCTCCGGGGGGGGCGGAGGTGAAAAACTGTTTTTT.